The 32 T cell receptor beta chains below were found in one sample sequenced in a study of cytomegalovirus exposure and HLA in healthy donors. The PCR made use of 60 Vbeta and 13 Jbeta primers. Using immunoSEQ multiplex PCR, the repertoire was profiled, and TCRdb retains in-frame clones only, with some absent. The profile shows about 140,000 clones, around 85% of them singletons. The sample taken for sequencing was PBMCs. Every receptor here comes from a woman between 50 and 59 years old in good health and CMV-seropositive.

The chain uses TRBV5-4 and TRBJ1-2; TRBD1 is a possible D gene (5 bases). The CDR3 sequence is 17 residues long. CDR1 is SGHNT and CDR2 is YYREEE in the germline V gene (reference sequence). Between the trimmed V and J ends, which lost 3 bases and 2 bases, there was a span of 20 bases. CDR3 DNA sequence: TGTGCCAGCAGCTCCAATAACTTAATGACAGAGAACTATGGCTACACCTTC. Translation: CASSSNNLMTENYGYTF.

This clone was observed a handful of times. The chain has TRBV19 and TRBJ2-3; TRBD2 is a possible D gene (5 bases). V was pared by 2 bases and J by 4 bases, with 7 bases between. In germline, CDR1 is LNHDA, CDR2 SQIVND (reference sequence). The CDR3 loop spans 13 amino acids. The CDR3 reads CASSILAADTQYF. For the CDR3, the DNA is TGTGCCAGTAGTATACTAGCCGCAGATACGCAGTATTTT.

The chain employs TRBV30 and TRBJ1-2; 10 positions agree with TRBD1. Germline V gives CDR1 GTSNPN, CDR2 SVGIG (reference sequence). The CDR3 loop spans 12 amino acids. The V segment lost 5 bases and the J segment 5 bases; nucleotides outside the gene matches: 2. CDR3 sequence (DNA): TGTGCCTGGGGACAGGGGGTATATGGCTACACCTTC. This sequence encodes CAWGQGVYGYTF.

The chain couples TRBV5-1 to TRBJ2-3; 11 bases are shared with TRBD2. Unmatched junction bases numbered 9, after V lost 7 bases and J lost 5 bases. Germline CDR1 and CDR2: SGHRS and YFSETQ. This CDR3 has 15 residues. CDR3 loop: CASYIAGGLGDTQYF. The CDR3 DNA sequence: TGCGCCAGCTATATAGCGGGGGGGCTGGGAGATACGCAGTATTTT.

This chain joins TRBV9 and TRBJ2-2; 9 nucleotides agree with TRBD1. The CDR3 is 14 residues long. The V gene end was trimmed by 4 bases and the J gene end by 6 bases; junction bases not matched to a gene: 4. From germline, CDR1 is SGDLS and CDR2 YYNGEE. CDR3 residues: CASSSGTGPGELFF. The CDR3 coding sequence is TGTGCCAGCAGCTCAGGGACAGGGCCCGGGGAGCTGTTTTTT.

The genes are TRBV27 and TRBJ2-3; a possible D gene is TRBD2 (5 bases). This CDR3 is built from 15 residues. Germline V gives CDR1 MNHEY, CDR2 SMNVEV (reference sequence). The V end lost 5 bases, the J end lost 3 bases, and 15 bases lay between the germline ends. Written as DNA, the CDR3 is TGTGCCAGCAGTACTCGCCCGGGAAGAACAGATACGCAGTATTTT. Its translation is CASSTRPGRTDTQYF.

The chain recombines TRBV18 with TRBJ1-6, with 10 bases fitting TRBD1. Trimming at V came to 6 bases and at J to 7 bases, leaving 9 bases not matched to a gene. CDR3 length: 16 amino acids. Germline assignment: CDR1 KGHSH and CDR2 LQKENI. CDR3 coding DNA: TGTGCCAGCTCGTTCGACAGGGGGCGAGGGAATTCACCCCTCCACTTT. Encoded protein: CASSFDRGRGNSPLHF.

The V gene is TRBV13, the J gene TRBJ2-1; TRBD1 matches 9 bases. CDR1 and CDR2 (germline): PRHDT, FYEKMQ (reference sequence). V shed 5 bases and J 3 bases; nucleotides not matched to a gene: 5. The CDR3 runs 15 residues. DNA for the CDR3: TGTGCCAGCAGCCAGGGACAGGGAGTCTACAATGAGCAGTTCTTC. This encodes CASSQGQGVYNEQFF.

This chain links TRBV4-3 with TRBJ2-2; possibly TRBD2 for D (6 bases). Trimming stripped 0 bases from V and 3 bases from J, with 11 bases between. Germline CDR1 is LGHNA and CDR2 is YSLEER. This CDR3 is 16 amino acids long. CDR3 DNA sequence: TGCGCCAGCAGCCAAGATCAGGGAGGTGACACCGGGGAGCTGTTTTTT. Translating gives CASSQDQGGDTGELFF.

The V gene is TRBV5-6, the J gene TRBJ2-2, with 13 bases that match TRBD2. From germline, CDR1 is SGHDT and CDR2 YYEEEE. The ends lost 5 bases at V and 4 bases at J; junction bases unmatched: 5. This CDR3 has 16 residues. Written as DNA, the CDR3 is TGTGCCAGCAGTACTAGCGGGGGGGCGAGCACCGGGGAGCTGTTTTTT. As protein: CASSTSGGASTGELFF.

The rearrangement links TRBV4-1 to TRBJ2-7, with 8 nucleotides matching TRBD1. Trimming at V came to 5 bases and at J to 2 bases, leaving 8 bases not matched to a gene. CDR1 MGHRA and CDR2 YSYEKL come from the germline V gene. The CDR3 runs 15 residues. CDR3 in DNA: TGCGCCAGCAGCGCGCCCTACAGGGGGGCCTACGAGCAGTACTTC. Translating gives CASSAPYRGAYEQYF.

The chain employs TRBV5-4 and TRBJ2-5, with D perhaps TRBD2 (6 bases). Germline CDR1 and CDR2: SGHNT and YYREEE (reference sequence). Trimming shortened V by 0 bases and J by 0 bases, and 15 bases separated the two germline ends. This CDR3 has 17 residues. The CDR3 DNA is TGTGCCAGCAGCTTGGATCCGGGGGTGCGGTACCAAGAGACCCAGTACTTC. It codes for CASSLDPGVRYQETQYF. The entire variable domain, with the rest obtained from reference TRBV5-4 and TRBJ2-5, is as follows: ETGVTQSPTHLIKTRGQQVTLRCSSQSGHNTVSWYQQALGQGPQFIFQYYREEENGRGNFPPRFSGLQFPNYSSELNVNALELDDSALYLCASSLDPGVRYQETQYFGPGTRLLVL.

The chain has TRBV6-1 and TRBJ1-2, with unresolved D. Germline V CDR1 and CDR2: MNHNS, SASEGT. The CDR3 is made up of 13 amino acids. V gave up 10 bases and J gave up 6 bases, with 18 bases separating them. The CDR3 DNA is TGTGCCACCAAGCGGGCTGCAGACGATGGCTACACCTTC. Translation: CATKRAADDGYTF.

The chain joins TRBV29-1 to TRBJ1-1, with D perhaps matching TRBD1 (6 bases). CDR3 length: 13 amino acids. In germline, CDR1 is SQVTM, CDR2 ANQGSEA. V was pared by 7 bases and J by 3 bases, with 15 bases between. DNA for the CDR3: TGCAGCGCCCGGGGGGGCGGATACACTGAAGCTTTCTTT. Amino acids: CSARGGGYTEAFF.

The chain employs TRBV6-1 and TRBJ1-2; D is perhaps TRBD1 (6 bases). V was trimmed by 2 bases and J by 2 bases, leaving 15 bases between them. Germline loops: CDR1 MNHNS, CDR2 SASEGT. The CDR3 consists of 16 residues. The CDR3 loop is CASSEYNKGENYGYTF. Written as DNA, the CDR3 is TGTGCCAGCAGTGAATACAACAAGGGGGAAAACTATGGCTACACCTTC.

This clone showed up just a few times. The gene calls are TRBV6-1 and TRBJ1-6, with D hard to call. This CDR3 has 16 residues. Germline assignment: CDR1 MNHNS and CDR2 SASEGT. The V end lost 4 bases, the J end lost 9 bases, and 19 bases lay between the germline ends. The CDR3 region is CASSVGYSPSPSPLHF. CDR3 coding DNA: TGTGCCAGCAGTGTTGGGTACAGCCCCAGTCCTTCACCCCTCCACTTT.

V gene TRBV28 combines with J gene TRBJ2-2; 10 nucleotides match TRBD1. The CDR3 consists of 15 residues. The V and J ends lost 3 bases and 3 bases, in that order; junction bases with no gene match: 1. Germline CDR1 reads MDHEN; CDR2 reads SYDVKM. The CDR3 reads CASSLGTGDTGELFF. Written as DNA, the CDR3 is TGTGCCAGCAGTTTGGGGACAGGGGACACCGGGGAGCTGTTTTTT.

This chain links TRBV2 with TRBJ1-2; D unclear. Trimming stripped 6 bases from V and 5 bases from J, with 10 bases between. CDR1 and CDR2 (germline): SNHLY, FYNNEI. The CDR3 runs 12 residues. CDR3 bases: TGTGCCAGCAGACTCGGCGGTTATGGCTACACCTTC. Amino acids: CASRLGGYGYTF.

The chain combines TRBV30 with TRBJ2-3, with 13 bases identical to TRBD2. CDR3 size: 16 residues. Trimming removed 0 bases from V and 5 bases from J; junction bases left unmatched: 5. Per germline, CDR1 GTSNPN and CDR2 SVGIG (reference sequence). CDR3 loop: CAWSVGLAGDGDTQYF. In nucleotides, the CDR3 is TGTGCCTGGAGTGTAGGACTAGCGGGGGACGGAGATACGCAGTATTTT.

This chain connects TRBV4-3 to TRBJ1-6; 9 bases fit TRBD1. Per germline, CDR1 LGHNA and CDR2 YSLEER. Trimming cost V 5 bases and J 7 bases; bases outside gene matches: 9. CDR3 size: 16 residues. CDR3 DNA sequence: TGCGCCAGCAGCGTTCAGCCGGGACAGGGAAATTCACCCCTCCACTTT. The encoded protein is CASSVQPGQGNSPLHF.

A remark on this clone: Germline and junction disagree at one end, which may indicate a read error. CDR3 amino acids: CAISDLGTGGSVNF. The CDR3 DNA reads TGTGCCATCAGTGACCTAGGGACAGGGGGCTCAGTCAATTTT. This sequence joins TRBV10-3 and TRBJ1-5; TRBD1 agrees at 12 bases. Germline V CDR1 and CDR2: ENHRY, SYGVKD. The CDR3 is made up of 14 amino acids.

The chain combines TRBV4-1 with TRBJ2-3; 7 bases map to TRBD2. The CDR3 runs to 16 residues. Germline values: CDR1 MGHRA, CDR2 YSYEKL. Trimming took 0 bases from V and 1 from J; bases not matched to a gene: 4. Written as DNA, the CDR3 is TGCGCCAGCAGCCAAGAGACTAGCCCCCGCACAGATACGCAGTATTTT. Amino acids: CASSQETSPRTDTQYF.

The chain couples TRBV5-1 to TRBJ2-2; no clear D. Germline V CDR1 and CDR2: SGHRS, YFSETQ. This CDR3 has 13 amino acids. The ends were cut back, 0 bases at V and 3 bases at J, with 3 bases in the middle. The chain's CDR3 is CASSLVDTGELFF. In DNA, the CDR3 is TGCGCCAGCAGCTTGGTAGACACCGGGGAGCTGTTTTTT.

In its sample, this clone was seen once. CDR3 sequence (DNA): TGTGCCAGCTCACCGGACAGGGGGGCCGAGCAGTACTTC. Protein product: CASSPDRGAEQYF. The chain has TRBV18 and TRBJ2-7, with 10 bases that match TRBD1. The V gene end was trimmed by 3 bases and the J gene end by 6 bases; junction bases not matched to a gene: 2. CDR3 length: 13 amino acids. CDR1 KGHSH and CDR2 LQKENI come from the germline V gene.

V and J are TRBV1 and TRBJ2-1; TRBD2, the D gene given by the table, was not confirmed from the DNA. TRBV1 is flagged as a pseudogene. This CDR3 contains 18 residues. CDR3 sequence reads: CTSSTIEGPPRSYNEQFF. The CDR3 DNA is TGCACCAGCAGCACAATCGAGGGCCCGCCGCGCTCCTACAATGAGCAGTTCTTC.

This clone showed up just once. This chain's CDR3 is CAITVRDRDYEQYF. CDR3 nucleotide sequence: TGTGCCATCACCGTCCGGGACAGGGACTACGAGCAGTACTTC. V and J are TRBV10-3 and TRBJ2-7, with TRBD1 matching over 9 bases. Germline V gene data show CDR1 as ENHRY and CDR2 as SYGVKD. V lost 7 bases to trimming and J lost 3 bases; unmatched junction nucleotides: 7. CDR3 size: 14 residues.

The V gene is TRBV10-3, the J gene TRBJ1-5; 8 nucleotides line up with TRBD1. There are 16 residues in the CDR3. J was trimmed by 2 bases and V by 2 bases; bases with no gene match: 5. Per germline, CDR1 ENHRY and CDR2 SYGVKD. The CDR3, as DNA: TGTGCCATCAGTGAGACCGGACAGGGCGGCAATCAGCCCCAGCATTTT. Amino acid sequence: CAISETGQGGNQPQHF.

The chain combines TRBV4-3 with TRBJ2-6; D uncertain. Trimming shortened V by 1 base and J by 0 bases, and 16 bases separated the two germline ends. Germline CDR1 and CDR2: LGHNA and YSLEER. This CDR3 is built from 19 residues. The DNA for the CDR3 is TGCGCCAGCAGCCAAGCCGTGGGCAGGTATAGCTCTGGGGCCAACGTCCTGACTTTC. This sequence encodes CASSQAVGRYSSGANVLTF.

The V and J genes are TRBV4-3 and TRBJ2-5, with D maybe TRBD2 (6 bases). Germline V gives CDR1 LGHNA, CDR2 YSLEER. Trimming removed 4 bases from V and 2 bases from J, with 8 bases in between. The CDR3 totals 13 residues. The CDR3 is CASSLGLQETQYF. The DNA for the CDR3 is TGCGCCAGCAGCCTGGGACTGCAAGAGACCCAGTACTTC.

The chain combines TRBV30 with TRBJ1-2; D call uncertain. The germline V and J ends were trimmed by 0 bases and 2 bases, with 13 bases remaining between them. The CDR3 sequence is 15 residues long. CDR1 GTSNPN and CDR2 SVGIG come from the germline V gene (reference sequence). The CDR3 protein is CAWSVGGAVNYGYTF. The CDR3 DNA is TGTGCCTGGAGTGTAGGAGGCGCAGTCAACTATGGCTACACCTTC.

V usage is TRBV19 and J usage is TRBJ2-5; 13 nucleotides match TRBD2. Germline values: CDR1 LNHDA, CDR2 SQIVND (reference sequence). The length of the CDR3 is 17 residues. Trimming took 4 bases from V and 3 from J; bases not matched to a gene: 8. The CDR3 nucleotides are TGTGCCAGTAGTAGAGGCCGACTAGCGGGGGGCGAAGAGACCCAGTACTTC. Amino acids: CASSRGRLAGGEETQYF. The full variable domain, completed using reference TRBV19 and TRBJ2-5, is DGGITQSPKYLFRKEGQNVTLSCEQNLNHDAMYWYRQDPGQGLRLIYYSQIVNDFQKGDIAEGYSVSREKKESFPLTVTSAQKNPTAFYLCASSRGRLAGGEETQYFGPGTRLLVL.

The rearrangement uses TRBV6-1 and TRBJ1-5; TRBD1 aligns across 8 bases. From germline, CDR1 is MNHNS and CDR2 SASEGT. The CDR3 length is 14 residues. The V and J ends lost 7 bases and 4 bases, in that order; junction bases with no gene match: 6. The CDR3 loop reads CASTPGQENQPQHF. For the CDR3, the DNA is TGTGCCAGCACCCCGGGACAGGAGAATCAGCCCCAGCATTTT.